This T cell receptor (beta chain) is from a study of blood T cell repertoires in COVID-19. Study background: COVID-19 samples from acute and convalescent phases originated in the United States, Italy and Spain.

The CDR3 is 15 amino acids. The J segment lost 7 bases and the V segment lost 2 bases, leaving 11 bases of the junction unmatched. CDR1 and CDR2 (germline): SGHDT, YYEEEE. Sequencing was performed with immunoSEQ multiplex PCR; in TCRdb, only in-frame clones are kept and a portion is missing. The table records 90,000 to 130,000 clones, 70% to 90% of them present only once. The sample taken for sequencing was peripheral blood. The chain employs TRBV5-6 and TRBJ1-2; 7 bases agree with TRBD1. The clonotype comes from a human donor in a cohort sampled during active COVID-19. CDR3 DNA sequence: TGTGCCAGCAGCTTTTGGACAGGCGCCCTGGGTGGCTACACCTTC. This gives the protein CASSFWTGALGGYTF.